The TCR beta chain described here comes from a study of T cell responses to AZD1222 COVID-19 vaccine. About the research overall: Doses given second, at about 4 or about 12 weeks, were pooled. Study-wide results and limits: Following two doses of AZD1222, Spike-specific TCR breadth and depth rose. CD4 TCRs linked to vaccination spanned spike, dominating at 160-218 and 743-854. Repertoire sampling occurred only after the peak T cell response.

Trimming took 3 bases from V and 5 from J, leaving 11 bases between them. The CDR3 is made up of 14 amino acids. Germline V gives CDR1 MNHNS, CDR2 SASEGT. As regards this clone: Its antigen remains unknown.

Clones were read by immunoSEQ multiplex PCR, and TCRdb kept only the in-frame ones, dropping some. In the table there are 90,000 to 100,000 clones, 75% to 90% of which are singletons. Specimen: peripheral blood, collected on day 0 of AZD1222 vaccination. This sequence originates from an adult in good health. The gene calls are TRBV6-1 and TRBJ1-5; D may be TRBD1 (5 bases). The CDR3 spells CASSDYRRYQPQHF. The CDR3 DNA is TGTGCCAGCAGTGATTACAGGCGGTATCAGCCCCAGCATTTT.